A selection of T cell receptor beta chains follows, all from one sample in a study of beta chain features in type 1 diabetes. Libraries were prepared by immunoSEQ multiplex PCR; TCRdb keeps only in-frame clonotypes and omits some of them. Here the sample spans 250,000 to 300,000 clones, 8% being singletons. Material: central memory CD4+ T cells from blood. All receptors come from a young woman in good health. Both conserved end residues are part of each CDR3. D genes are given only for firm matches. Clone sizes are given selectively: once, few, many, or a class where the clone is expanded.

cdr3_nt: TGTGCCAGCAGCTTAGTACCCACCGGGGAGCTGTTTTTT; cdr3_aa: CASSLVPTGELFF; d_call: .; j_call: TRBJ2-2; v_call: TRBV7-9; clone_size: few; cdr3_length: 13
cdr3_nt: TGTGCCAGCAGCTTAGGATCCCAGGGAAACTATGGCTACACCTTC; cdr3_aa: CASSLGSQGNYGYTF; d_call: .; j_call: TRBJ1-2; v_call: TRBV7-6; clone_size: few; cdr3_length: 15
cdr3_nt: TGTGCCAGCAGCTTAGGTCCTAGCGGGGGCCTAAATGAGCAGTTCTTC; cdr3_aa: CASSLGPSGGLNEQFF; d_call: TRBD2; j_call: TRBJ2-1; v_call: TRBV11-2; clone_size: few; cdr3_length: 16
cdr3_nt: TGTGCCAGTAGTACTATCCTGAGACAGGCAAACCAGCCCCAGCATTTT; cdr3_aa: CASSTILRQANQPQHF; d_call: .; j_call: TRBJ1-5; v_call: TRBV19; clone_size: few; cdr3_length: 16
cdr3_nt: TGTGCCAGCAGTTCCCTGAATAATTCACCCCTCCACTTT; cdr3_aa: CASSSLNNSPLHF; d_call: .; j_call: TRBJ1-6; v_call: TRBV28; clone_size: .; cdr3_length: 13
cdr3_nt: TGTGCCACCAGCAGAGAGGGCAGGGCCAATCAGCCCCAGCATTTT; cdr3_aa: CATSREGRANQPQHF; d_call: .; j_call: TRBJ1-5; v_call: TRBV15; clone_size: many; cdr3_length: 15
cdr3_nt: TGCAGCGTTCGGTCGGGGAATTATGAAAAACTGTTTTTT; cdr3_aa: CSVRSGNYEKLFF; d_call: .; j_call: TRBJ1-4; v_call: TRBV29-1; clone_size: .; cdr3_length: 13
cdr3_nt: TGTGCCAGCAGCTACGGGACAGGGGGCTACGAGCAGTACTTC; cdr3_aa: CASSYGTGGYEQYF; d_call: TRBD1; j_call: TRBJ2-7; v_call: TRBV5-4; clone_size: .; cdr3_length: 14
cdr3_nt: TGTGCCAGCAGCTTAGGGGCAGGGGGCCCCCAAGAGACCCAGTACTTC; cdr3_aa: CASSLGAGGPQETQYF; d_call: TRBD1; j_call: TRBJ2-5; v_call: TRBV7-7; clone_size: few; cdr3_length: 16
cdr3_nt: TGTGCCAGCAGCTCGAGAGAGACGGGGGCCGGAGATACGCAGTATTTT; cdr3_aa: CASSSRETGAGDTQYF; d_call: .; j_call: TRBJ2-3; v_call: TRBV5-6; clone_size: few; cdr3_length: 16
cdr3_nt: TGTGCCAGCAGCCAAGCGGCGGGACAGAACACTGAAGCTTTCTTT; cdr3_aa: CASSQAAGQNTEAFF; d_call: .; j_call: TRBJ1-1; v_call: TRBV4-2; clone_size: few; cdr3_length: 15
cdr3_nt: TGCAGCGTTGGGCAGGGTTGGAATGAGCAGTTCTTC; cdr3_aa: CSVGQGWNEQFF; d_call: .; j_call: TRBJ2-1; v_call: TRBV29-1; clone_size: few; cdr3_length: 12
cdr3_nt: TGTGCCAGCTCACCCAGGGGTCGATCCGAAGATACGCAGTATTTT; cdr3_aa: CASSPRGRSEDTQYF; d_call: .; j_call: TRBJ2-3; v_call: TRBV7-9; clone_size: .; cdr3_length: 15
cdr3_nt: TGTGCCAGCAGCTTAGACAGGGAGCGCGAGCAGTACTTC; cdr3_aa: CASSLDREREQYF; d_call: .; j_call: TRBJ2-7; v_call: TRBV7-6; clone_size: .; cdr3_length: 13
cdr3_nt: TGCGCCAGCAAGGGACAGCTGGCCGATGGCTACACCTTC; cdr3_aa: CASKGQLADGYTF; d_call: TRBD1; j_call: TRBJ1-2; v_call: TRBV4-3; clone_size: .; cdr3_length: 13
cdr3_nt: TGTGCCAGCAGTGAATATCTCGACGGGTCCTACGAGCAGTACTTC; cdr3_aa: CASSEYLDGSYEQYF; d_call: .; j_call: TRBJ2-7; v_call: TRBV25-1; clone_size: few; cdr3_length: 15
cdr3_nt: TGTGCCAGCAGCTTTGGGCTAGCGGGAGTCGGTCAAGAGACCCAGTACTTC; cdr3_aa: CASSFGLAGVGQETQYF; d_call: TRBD2; j_call: TRBJ2-5; v_call: TRBV7-9; clone_size: .; cdr3_length: 17
cdr3_nt: TGTGCCAGCAGGCCCCAGGGGCGAAACTATGGCTACACCTTC; cdr3_aa: CASRPQGRNYGYTF; d_call: .; j_call: TRBJ1-2; v_call: TRBV28; clone_size: few; cdr3_length: 14
cdr3_nt: TGTGCCAGCAGTGTTAAAGATACGCAGTATTTT; cdr3_aa: CASSVKDTQYF; d_call: .; j_call: TRBJ2-3; v_call: TRBV2; clone_size: .; cdr3_length: 11
cdr3_nt: TGTGCCAGCAGCTTTGAGGGATCAGATGAGCAGTACTTC; cdr3_aa: CASSFEGSDEQYF; d_call: .; j_call: TRBJ2-7; v_call: TRBV5-4; clone_size: few; cdr3_length: 13
cdr3_nt: TGTGCCAGCTCCCCACGACAGGGAGAGACCCAGTACTTC; cdr3_aa: CASSPRQGETQYF; d_call: TRBD1; j_call: TRBJ2-5; v_call: TRBV6-5; clone_size: .; cdr3_length: 13
cdr3_nt: TGTGCCAGTAGTATAGTGGAACGGAGCTACACCTTC; cdr3_aa: CASSIVERSYTF; d_call: .; j_call: TRBJ1-2; v_call: TRBV19; clone_size: .; cdr3_length: 12
cdr3_nt: TGTGCCAGCTCAGAAGGACAGGGATACGAGCAGTACTTC; cdr3_aa: CASSEGQGYEQYF; d_call: TRBD1; j_call: TRBJ2-7; v_call: TRBV18; clone_size: few; cdr3_length: 13
cdr3_nt: TGTGCCAGCAGTCTCCTGGGGGGTAGGCAAGAGACCCAGTACTTC; cdr3_aa: CASSLLGGRQETQYF; d_call: .; j_call: TRBJ2-5; v_call: TRBV7-9; clone_size: .; cdr3_length: 15
cdr3_nt: TGTGCCACCCTGGCGACAGTAGCTAACTATGGCTACACCTTC; cdr3_aa: CATLATVANYGYTF; d_call: .; j_call: TRBJ1-2; v_call: TRBV10-3; clone_size: few; cdr3_length: 14
cdr3_nt: TGTGCCAGCAGCCCGGGGTGGTCCGGGGAGCTGTTTTTT; cdr3_aa: CASSPGWSGELFF; d_call: .; j_call: TRBJ2-2; v_call: TRBV9; clone_size: few; cdr3_length: 13
cdr3_nt: TGTGCCATCAGTGATGGCGGTTCCTATGGCTACACCTTC; cdr3_aa: CAISDGGSYGYTF; d_call: .; j_call: TRBJ1-2; v_call: TRBV10-3; clone_size: .; cdr3_length: 13
cdr3_nt: TGTGCCAGCAGCTTAGGGACTACAGGGGGGGAGCAGTACTTC; cdr3_aa: CASSLGTTGGEQYF; d_call: TRBD1; j_call: TRBJ2-7; v_call: TRBV7-8; clone_size: once; cdr3_length: 14
cdr3_nt: TGTGCCAGCAGTTTCGACCGAGCAGCTAATGAAAAACTGTTTTTT; cdr3_aa: CASSFDRAANEKLFF; d_call: .; j_call: TRBJ1-4; v_call: TRBV27; clone_size: few; cdr3_length: 15
cdr3_nt: TGTGCCAGCAGCTTAGGGGGGACAGCCGGGGAGCTGTTTTTT; cdr3_aa: CASSLGGTAGELFF; d_call: TRBD1; j_call: TRBJ2-2; v_call: TRBV7-2; clone_size: few; cdr3_length: 14
cdr3_nt: TGTGCCAGCAGCCCGGGACTAGCGGGAGCGGGGTTCTTC; cdr3_aa: CASSPGLAGAGFF; d_call: TRBD2; j_call: TRBJ2-1; v_call: TRBV7-9; clone_size: few; cdr3_length: 13
cdr3_nt: TGTGCCAGCAGCCCAAGGGCCGGGACAGGGAACCACGAGCAGTACTTC; cdr3_aa: CASSPRAGTGNHEQYF; d_call: TRBD1; j_call: TRBJ2-7; v_call: TRBV11-2; clone_size: many; cdr3_length: 16
cdr3_nt: TGTGCCAGCAGTTCTGATTACCTAACCCTCCTCTATGGCTACACCTTC; cdr3_aa: CASSSDYLTLLYGYTF; d_call: .; j_call: TRBJ1-2; v_call: TRBV28; clone_size: few; cdr3_length: 16
cdr3_nt: TGCGCCAGCAGCCGAGCGGGGATCAATGAGCAGTTCTTC; cdr3_aa: CASSRAGINEQFF; d_call: TRBD2; j_call: TRBJ2-1; v_call: TRBV5-1; clone_size: few; cdr3_length: 13
cdr3_nt: TGTGCCACCAGCAGAGATCCGGGACAGGGCCTGTTTTTT; cdr3_aa: CATSRDPGQGLFF; d_call: TRBD1; j_call: TRBJ1-4; v_call: TRBV15; clone_size: many; cdr3_length: 13
cdr3_nt: TGTGCCAGCAGCCGCCTGGGCGGTCCTTCCAATGAGCAGTTCTTC; cdr3_aa: CASSRLGGPSNEQFF; d_call: .; j_call: TRBJ2-1; v_call: TRBV7-7; clone_size: .; cdr3_length: 15
cdr3_nt: TGTGCCAGCTCATGGGCCGCGAACACCGGGGAGCTGTTTTTT; cdr3_aa: CASSWAANTGELFF; d_call: .; j_call: TRBJ2-2; v_call: TRBV18; clone_size: .; cdr3_length: 14
cdr3_nt: TGTGCCAGCTCACTAAGCTGGGGACAGGGGGCCGATCACACTGAAGCTTTCTTT; cdr3_aa: CASSLSWGQGADHTEAFF; d_call: TRBD1; j_call: TRBJ1-1; v_call: TRBV18; clone_size: few; cdr3_length: 18
cdr3_nt: TGTGCCAGCAGCTTGGGACAGGTCAGGTCACCCCTCCACTTT; cdr3_aa: CASSLGQVRSPLHF; d_call: TRBD1; j_call: TRBJ1-6; v_call: TRBV7-2; clone_size: .; cdr3_length: 14
cdr3_nt: TGTGCCAGCAGCTTAGCCGGAAGCAGGCGCAATCAGCCCCAGCATTTT; cdr3_aa: CASSLAGSRRNQPQHF; d_call: .; j_call: TRBJ1-5; v_call: TRBV7-9; clone_size: few; cdr3_length: 16
cdr3_nt: TGTGCCAGCAGTCAAGGCTTCGGGATCACCGGGGAGCTGTTTTTT; cdr3_aa: CASSQGFGITGELFF; d_call: .; j_call: TRBJ2-2; v_call: TRBV11-3; clone_size: few; cdr3_length: 15
cdr3_nt: TGTGCCTGGACTCTGGGACGGCCGAATTCACCCCTCCACTTT; cdr3_aa: CAWTLGRPNSPLHF; d_call: .; j_call: TRBJ1-6; v_call: TRBV30; clone_size: .; cdr3_length: 14
cdr3_nt: TGTGCCAGCAGCTTGAGGGGACAGGGGAACTATGGCTACACCTTC; cdr3_aa: CASSLRGQGNYGYTF; d_call: TRBD1; j_call: TRBJ1-2; v_call: TRBV5-4; clone_size: few; cdr3_length: 15
cdr3_nt: TGTGCCAGCAGTCGTCCCGGGACAGGGACTGGAAACACCATATATTTT; cdr3_aa: CASSRPGTGTGNTIYF; d_call: TRBD1; j_call: TRBJ1-3; v_call: TRBV14; clone_size: few; cdr3_length: 16
cdr3_nt: TGTGCCAGCAGTATAGGGACACCTAACAATGAGCAGTTCTTC; cdr3_aa: CASSIGTPNNEQFF; d_call: .; j_call: TRBJ2-1; v_call: TRBV9; clone_size: few; cdr3_length: 14
cdr3_nt: TGCGCCAGCAGCCAGAGGGCAGGGTTTGCGAGCTCTGGGGCCAACGTCCTGACTTTC; cdr3_aa: CASSQRAGFASSGANVLTF; d_call: .; j_call: TRBJ2-6; v_call: TRBV4-3; clone_size: few; cdr3_length: 19
cdr3_nt: TGTGCCAGCAGCTTAGGGTGGTTGAGCGGGATGACAGATACGCAGTATTTT; cdr3_aa: CASSLGWLSGMTDTQYF; d_call: TRBD2; j_call: TRBJ2-3; v_call: TRBV11-1; clone_size: .; cdr3_length: 17
cdr3_nt: TGTGCCAGTACCATAAGATCCCCGACAGGAAATGATTCACCCCTCCACTTT; cdr3_aa: CASTIRSPTGNDSPLHF; d_call: .; j_call: TRBJ1-6; v_call: TRBV19; clone_size: few; cdr3_length: 17
cdr3_nt: TGCGCCAGCAGGTCCCAAGCAGGGGATACGCAGTATTTT; cdr3_aa: CASRSQAGDTQYF; d_call: .; j_call: TRBJ2-3; v_call: TRBV5-1; clone_size: .; cdr3_length: 13
cdr3_nt: TGTGCCAGCAGCTTAGGGCGCGGACAGGGGTACACTGAAGCTTTCTTT; cdr3_aa: CASSLGRGQGYTEAFF; d_call: TRBD1; j_call: TRBJ1-1; v_call: TRBV7-2; clone_size: .; cdr3_length: 16
cdr3_nt: TGTGCCAGCAGCCCAAGGACTAGCGGATTCCAAGAGACCCAGTACTTC; cdr3_aa: CASSPRTSGFQETQYF; d_call: TRBD2; j_call: TRBJ2-5; v_call: TRBV5-4; clone_size: few; cdr3_length: 16